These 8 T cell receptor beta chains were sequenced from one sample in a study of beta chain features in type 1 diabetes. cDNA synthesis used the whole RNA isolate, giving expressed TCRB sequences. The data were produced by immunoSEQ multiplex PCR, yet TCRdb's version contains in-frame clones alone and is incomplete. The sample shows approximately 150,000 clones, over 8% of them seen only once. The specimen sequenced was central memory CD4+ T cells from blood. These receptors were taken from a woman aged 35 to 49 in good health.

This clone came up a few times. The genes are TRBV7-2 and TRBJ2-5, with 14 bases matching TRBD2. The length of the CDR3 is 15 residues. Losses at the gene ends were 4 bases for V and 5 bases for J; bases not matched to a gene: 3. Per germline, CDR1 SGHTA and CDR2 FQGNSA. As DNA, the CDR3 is TGTGCCAGCAGCTCGCGACTAGCGGGGGGGGAGACCCAGTACTTC. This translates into CASSSRLAGGETQYF.

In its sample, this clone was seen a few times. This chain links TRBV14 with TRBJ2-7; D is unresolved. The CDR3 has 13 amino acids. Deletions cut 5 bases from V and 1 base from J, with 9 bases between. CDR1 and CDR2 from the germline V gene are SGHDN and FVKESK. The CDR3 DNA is TGTGCCAGCAGCGAATACAGTTCCTACGAGCAGTACTTC. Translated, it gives CASSEYSSYEQYF.

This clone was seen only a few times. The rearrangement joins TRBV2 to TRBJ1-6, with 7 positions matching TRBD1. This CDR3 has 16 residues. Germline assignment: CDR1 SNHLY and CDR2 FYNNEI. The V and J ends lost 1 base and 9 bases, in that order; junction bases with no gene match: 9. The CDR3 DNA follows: TGTGCCAGCAGTGAAGGCGTCCGGGACAGCGGTTCACCCCTCCACTTT. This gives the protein CASSEGVRDSGSPLHF.

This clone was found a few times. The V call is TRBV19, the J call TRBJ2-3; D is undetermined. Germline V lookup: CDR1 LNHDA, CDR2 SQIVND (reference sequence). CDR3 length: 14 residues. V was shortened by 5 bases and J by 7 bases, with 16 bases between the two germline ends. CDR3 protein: CASSRSPAENTQYF. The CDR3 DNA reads TGTGCCAGTAGTCGATCACCCGCGGAGAATACGCAGTATTTT.

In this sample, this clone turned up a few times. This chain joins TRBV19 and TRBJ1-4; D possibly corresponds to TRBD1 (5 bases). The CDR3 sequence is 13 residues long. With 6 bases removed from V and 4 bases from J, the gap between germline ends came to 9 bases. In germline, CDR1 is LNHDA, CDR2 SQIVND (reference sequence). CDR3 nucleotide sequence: TGTGCCAGTAGGAGACAGTTTAATGAAAAACTGTTTTTT. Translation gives CASRRQFNEKLFF.

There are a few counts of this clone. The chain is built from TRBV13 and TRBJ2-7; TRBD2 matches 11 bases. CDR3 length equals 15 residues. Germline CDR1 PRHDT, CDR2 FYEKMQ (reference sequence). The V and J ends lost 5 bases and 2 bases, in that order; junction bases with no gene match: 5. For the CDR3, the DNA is TGTGCCAGCAGCCCAGGGACTAGCGGACCCTACGAGCAGTACTTC. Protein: CASSPGTSGPYEQYF.

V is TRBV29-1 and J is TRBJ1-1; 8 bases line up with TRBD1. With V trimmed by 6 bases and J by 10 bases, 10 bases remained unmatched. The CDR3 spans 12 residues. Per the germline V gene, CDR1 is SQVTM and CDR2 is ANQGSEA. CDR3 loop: CSVIPGGAGAFF. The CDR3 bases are TGCAGCGTGATCCCAGGGGGCGCGGGAGCTTTCTTT.

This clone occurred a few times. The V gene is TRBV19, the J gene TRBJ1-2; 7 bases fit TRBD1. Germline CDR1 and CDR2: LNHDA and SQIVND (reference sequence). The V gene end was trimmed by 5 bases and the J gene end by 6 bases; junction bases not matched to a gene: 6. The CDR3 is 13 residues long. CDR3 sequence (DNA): TGTGCCAGTAGTTCCCGACAGGGCGATGGCTACACCTTC. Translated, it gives CASSSRQGDGYTF.